The sequence of this T cell receptor (beta chain) was determined in a study of OX40 agonist ivuxolimab in advanced cancers. Study details: Participants could have had prior anti-PD-1, anti-PD-L1 or anti-CTLA-4 therapy, and around 43% had some.

This CDR3 has 16 residues. The V and J ends lost 1 base and 0 bases, in that order; junction bases with no gene match: 6. The germline gives CDR1 SGHNT, CDR2 YYREEE (reference sequence). This clone was seen once. Profiling relied on immunoSEQ multiplex PCR, and the TCRdb table lists in-frame clones only, not all of them. The sample lists approximately 58,000 clones, around 80% occurring once. The receptor's source is an adult with an advanced solid tumor such as melanoma, head and neck, liver or kidney cancer. The J gene is TRBJ2-5, the V gene TRBV5-4, with 7 bases lining up with TRBD1. The starting material was CD4+ or CD8+ T cells sorted from blood, obtained in a trial of the OX40 agonist ivuxolimab. CDR3: CASSLSGRGYQETQYF. CDR3 coding DNA: TGTGCCAGCAGCTTGTCCGGCAGGGGGTACCAAGAGACCCAGTACTTC.